The 19 T cell receptor beta chains given below trace back to one sample, sequenced in a study of graft-versus-host responses after intestinal transplantation (dated by TCRdb to the early 2020s). In light of the paper, this sample's time point label describes: cells obtained before transplantation from donor or recipient. These receptors have no identified antigens. Libraries were built with the immunoSEQ multiplex PCR assay. What TCRdb holds here is the immuneACCESS table cut down to in-frame rearrangements. Part of the clones is not present; checked against another copy, under half of the missing clones reflect an unresolved V gene, and the others are unexplained. The sample table holds tens of thousands of clones, of which roughly nine tenths were seen once. The top ten constitute 0.55% to 0.65% of the sample. The material was unstimulated CD4+ T cells sorted from spleen or lymph node cells, obtained before transplant. These receptors all come from a human donor who was the organ donor for an intestinal transplant.

The J gene is TRBJ2-1, the V gene TRBV19; possible D gene TRBD2, 7 bases. Trimming took 3 bases from V and 8 from J, leaving 20 bases between them. Germline loops: CDR1 LNHDA, CDR2 SQIVND (reference sequence). The CDR3 consists of 16 residues. The CDR3 DNA reads TGTGCCAGTAGTATTAAAGTTCGGGGGGCTGGAGATGAGCAGTTCTTC. Amino acids: CASSIKVRGAGDEQFF.

J is TRBJ2-7 and V is TRBV28, with D perhaps TRBD2 (7 bases). The CDR3 loop spans 17 amino acids. V gave up 1 base and J gave up 11 bases, with 27 bases separating them. The germline CDR1 and CDR2 sequences are MDHEN and SYDVKM. CDR3 residues: CASSLSARGRRGGREYF. The CDR3 nucleotides are TGTGCCAGCAGTTTATCCGCCCGGGGCAGGAGGGGGGGACGGGAGTACTTC.

The genes are TRBV5-4 and TRBJ2-7, with 7 bases that match TRBD2. The CDR3 sequence is 14 residues long. J lost 5 bases, V lost 4 bases, and 9 bases had no gene match. Germline assignment: CDR1 SGHNT and CDR2 YYREEE (reference sequence). The CDR3 loop is CASSRGTAGDEQYF. The CDR3 DNA is TGTGCCAGCAGCCGAGGGACGGCGGGGGACGAGCAGTACTTC.

The V and J genes are TRBV28 and TRBJ1-2, with 9 nucleotides matching TRBD1. The CDR3 has 13 residues. The V and J ends lost 5 bases and 6 bases, in that order; junction bases with no gene match: 4. The V gene's germline CDR1 is MDHEN and CDR2 SYDVKM. CDR3: CASSIRTGDGYTF. The DNA of the CDR3 is TGTGCCAGCAGTATACGGACAGGGGATGGCTACACCTTC.

The rearrangement uses TRBV4-1 and TRBJ2-2; 8 nucleotides align to TRBD2. Germline V gives CDR1 MGHRA, CDR2 YSYEKL. The junction had 6 bases not matched to a gene; V was cut back by 1 base and J by 5 bases. This CDR3 contains 16 residues. DNA of the CDR3: TGCGCCAGCAGCCAAGGGGTAGCGGGAAAGACCGGGGAGCTGTTTTTT. This gives the protein CASSQGVAGKTGELFF.

This clone was counted a single time. V usage is TRBV7-9 and J usage is TRBJ2-3; 7 bases line up with TRBD2. The CDR3 loop spans 15 amino acids. The germline V gene has CDR1 SEHNR and CDR2 FQNEAQ (reference sequence). The V segment lost 0 bases and the J segment 2 bases; nucleotides outside the gene matches: 2. The CDR3, as DNA: TGTGCCAGCAGCTTAGCTAGCGGGTCCACAGATACGCAGTATTTT. It yields the protein CASSLASGSTDTQYF.

The chain employs TRBV25-1 and TRBJ2-7, with 9 bases identical to TRBD1. Looked up from germline, CDR1 is MGHDK and CDR2 is SYGVNS. Germline trimming cut 4 bases from V and 5 bases from J; bases unmatched to any gene: 9. CDR3 length equals 15 residues. CDR3 coding DNA: TGTGCCAGCAGTGCCCGACGGACAGGGGCGGACGAGCAGTACTTC. Translated, it gives CASSARRTGADEQYF.

This chain connects TRBV10-3 to TRBJ1-1, with D uncertain. Between the trimmed V and J ends, which lost 3 bases and 7 bases, there was a span of 15 bases. The CDR3 runs 14 residues. Germline V gives CDR1 ENHRY, CDR2 SYGVKD. The CDR3 DNA reads as TGTGCCATCAGTGACATTTTCACTGGGCGTGAAGCTTTCTTT. Amino acid sequence: CAISDIFTGREAFF.

V and J are TRBV7-9 and TRBJ2-7; D possibly corresponds to TRBD2 (6 bases). The ends were cut back, 5 bases at V and 5 bases at J, with 19 bases in the middle. Germline loops: CDR1 SEHNR, CDR2 FQNEAQ (reference sequence). This CDR3 is built from 15 residues. As DNA, the CDR3 is TGTGCCAGCAGCCGTCCGGGGCGGGGAGCCGACGAGCAGTACTTC. Translating it yields CASSRPGRGADEQYF.

The chain carries TRBV4-1 and TRBJ2-3; D might be TRBD2 (6 bases). The germline CDR1 and CDR2 sequences are MGHRA and YSYEKL. Trimming shortened V by 6 bases and J by 0 bases, and 7 bases separated the two germline ends. This CDR3 comprises 13 residues. In nucleotides, the CDR3 is TGCGCCAGCAGGGGGGGAAGCACAGATACGCAGTATTTT. Translation gives CASRGGSTDTQYF.

The chain has TRBV6-6 and TRBJ1-2, with D possibly being TRBD1 (6 bases). This CDR3 region has 16 residues. CDR1 and CDR2 (germline): MNHNY, SVGAGI (reference sequence). Trimming pared 7 bases from V and 2 bases from J, leaving 20 bases between. The CDR3 coding sequence is TGTGCCAGCACCCCACCTGTGACAGGTACCAACTATGGCTACACCTTC. Protein: CASTPPVTGTNYGYTF.

This clone was picked up one time. The CDR3 region is CASSFRATGELFF. The CDR3 nucleotides are TGTGCCAGCAGCTTCAGGGCCACCGGGGAGCTGTTTTTT. This chain uses TRBV5-6 with TRBJ2-2; D is perhaps TRBD1 (5 bases). The CDR3 has 13 amino acids. Between the trimmed V and J ends, which lost 2 bases and 4 bases, there was a span of 6 bases. Germline V CDR1 and CDR2: SGHDT, YYEEEE.

V gene TRBV30 combines with J gene TRBJ2-4; TRBD2 is a possible D gene (5 bases). The CDR3 runs 14 residues. Trimming left V 2 bases short and J 8 bases short, with 16 bases between. Per germline, CDR1 GTSNPN and CDR2 SVGIG (reference sequence). The CDR3 bases are TGTGCCTGGAGTCCCCGGACTTTTGGGGACATTCAGTACTTC. This codes for CAWSPRTFGDIQYF.

The V gene is TRBV18, the J gene TRBJ1-3; tentative D call: TRBD1 (6 bases). Germline CDR1 is KGHSH and CDR2 is LQKENI. V lost 3 bases to trimming and J lost 0 bases, with 18 bases between them. There are 18 residues in the CDR3. CDR3 nucleotide sequence: TGTGCCAGCTCACCGATATTCCCGACAGGACCCTCTGGAAACACCATATATTTT. Translation: CASSPIFPTGPSGNTIYF.

The chain links TRBV27 to TRBJ2-3, with 11 positions matching TRBD2. CDR3 length equals 17 residues. V lost 5 bases to trimming and J lost 5 bases; unmatched junction nucleotides: 12. CDR1 and CDR2 (germline): MNHEY, SMNVEV (reference sequence). Here the CDR3 DNA reads TGTGCCAGCAGTCTTAGGCGTTCACTAGCGGGAGTAGATACGCAGTATTTT. It translates to CASSLRRSLAGVDTQYF.

This rearrangement joins TRBV19 to TRBJ2-3; D might be TRBD2 (5 bases). CDR3 length equals 14 residues. CDR1 is LNHDA and CDR2 is SQIVND in the germline V gene (reference sequence). V gave up 7 bases and J gave up 4 bases, with 15 bases separating them. The CDR3 DNA sequence: TGTGCCAGTAACGAGTTAGGTAGCGCAGATACGCAGTATTTT. It encodes CASNELGSADTQYF.

V is TRBV5-6 and J is TRBJ2-5, with 8 bases that match TRBD1. The end of the DNA aligns better with TRBJ2-7, so the J call may be wrong. The V gene's germline CDR1 is SGHDT and CDR2 YYEEEE. This CDR3 region has 15 residues. In DNA form, the CDR3 reads TGTGCCAGCAACAAGCTAGGACAGGGAACCTACGAGCAGTACTTC. Its protein product is CASNKLGQGTYEQYF.

CDR3 in amino acids: CASSYQGVRTGELFF. In nucleotides, the CDR3 is TGTGCCAGCAGTTACCAGGGGGTTCGCACCGGGGAGCTGTTTTTT. The chain uses TRBV6-5 and TRBJ2-2, with TRBD1 identical over 7 bases. The CDR3 is 15 amino acids. The V segment lost 2 bases and the J segment 4 bases; nucleotides outside the gene matches: 4. Germline V gene lookup returns CDR1 MNHEY and CDR2 SVGAGI.

The sample holds one count of this clone. V and J are TRBV5-1 and TRBJ1-5; TRBD1 might be the D (6 bases). The germline V gene encodes CDR1 SGHRS and CDR2 YFSETQ. Trimming left V 7 bases short and J 5 bases short, with 19 bases between. CDR3 size: 15 residues. CDR3 region: CASSPDGRGYQPQHF. As DNA, the CDR3 is TGCGCCAGCTCACCGGACGGCAGGGGCTATCAGCCCCAGCATTTT.